These 8 T cell receptor beta chains were all obtained from the same sample, sequenced in a study of response to subunit inactivated influenza vaccine. TCRdb reanalysed the RT-PCR reads using MiXCR and keeps one entry per CDR3 protein. This sample has about 570,000 distinct CDR3 sequences, with 11% found just once. A further study also used this sample, focusing on T cells expressing NK-cell markers. That source adds: A 5'RACE template switching approach incorporating UMIs was used to make TCR beta cDNA.

Source: PBMCs from blood, taken on the day of vaccination. The receptors were gathered from a man aged 50 to 60 who received an inactivated influenza vaccine.

This clonotype was seen only a few times. The chain combines TRBV20-1 with TRBJ2-1; maybe TRBD2 (5 bases). The V gene lost 1 base and the J gene lost 5 bases, with 18 bases spanning the gap. The CDR3 covers 16 residues. CDR1 and CDR2 (germline): DFQATT, SNEGSKA (reference sequence). The CDR3 DNA reads TGCAGTGCTAGAGGAGCCCGGGGAAGACTGAACAATGAGCAGTTCTTC. Protein product: CSARGARGRLNNEQFF.

This clonotype showed up just a few times. The chain uses TRBV15 and TRBJ2-5; tentative D call: TRBD1 (6 bases). Per germline, CDR1 LNHNV and CDR2 YYDKDF (reference sequence). Deletions cut 0 bases from V and 4 bases from J, with 9 bases between. CDR3 size: 14 residues. CDR3 coding DNA: TGTGCCACCAGCAGAGATCAGGGGAGAGAGACCCAGTACTTC. Encoded protein: CATSRDQGRETQYF.

This clonotype was counted ten times or more. This chain connects TRBV24-1 to TRBJ2-3, with D possibly matching TRBD1 (5 bases). The V gene lost 4 bases and the J gene lost 0 bases, with 13 bases spanning the gap. Germline V CDR1 and CDR2: KGHDR, SFDVKD. The CDR3 is made up of 16 amino acids. The CDR3, as DNA: TGTGCCACCAGTGACCCGACAGCACCTAGCACAGATACGCAGTATTTT. This gives the protein CATSDPTAPSTDTQYF.

This clonotype was seen only a few times. This chain joins TRBV3-1 and TRBJ2-3; 9 bases are a match to TRBD2. V gave up 3 bases and J gave up 5 bases; unmatched junction bases: 6. The germline V gene has CDR1 LGHDT and CDR2 YNNKEL (reference sequence). This CDR3 is 15 amino acids long. Here the CDR3 DNA reads TGTGCCAGCAGCCAGGGGACTAGCTCGCAAGATACGCAGTATTTT. Amino acids: CASSQGTSSQDTQYF.

The sample holds a few counts of this clonotype. The chain joins TRBV27 to TRBJ2-3; D is undetermined. Germline loops: CDR1 MNHEY, CDR2 SMNVEV (reference sequence). The CDR3 totals 16 residues. V was shortened by 1 base and J by 0 bases, with 11 bases between the two germline ends. CDR3 region: CASSLFGQSSTDTQYF. The DNA of the CDR3 is TGTGCCAGCAGTTTATTTGGGCAATCTAGCACAGATACGCAGTATTTT.

The chain's CDR3 is CASSFSMSGNEQFF. CDR3 nucleotide sequence: TGCGCCAGCAGCTTTTCTATGTCGGGCAATGAGCAGTTCTTC. The chain recombines TRBV5-1 with TRBJ2-1; D remains unclear. CDR3 length: 14 residues. Germline-derived CDR1 and CDR2 are SGHRS and YFSETQ. Trimming cost V 2 bases and J 6 bases, with 12 bases left between them.

Only a few counts were recorded for this clonotype. The rearrangement joins TRBV15 to TRBJ1-4, with a weak D call TRBD1 (6 bases). The ends were cut back, 8 bases at V and 3 bases at J, with 13 bases in the middle. CDR1 is LNHNV, CDR2 YYDKDF, per germline (reference sequence). The CDR3 extends over 14 amino acids. This chain's CDR3 is CATRTGAANEKLFF. The CDR3 DNA follows: TGTGCCACCCGGACGGGGGCGGCTAATGAAAAACTGTTTTTT. Using reference TRBV15 and TRBJ1-4 for the parts outside the CDR3, the full variable domain is DAMVIQNPRYQVTQFGKPVTLSCSQTLNHNVMYWYQQKSSQAPKLLFHYYDKDFNNEADTPDNFQSRRPNTSFCFLDIRSPGLGDTAMYLCATRTGAANEKLFFGSGTQLSVL.

The chain uses TRBV28 and TRBJ1-6; D is possibly TRBD1 (5 bases). This CDR3 has 16 amino acids. The germline V gene encodes CDR1 MDHEN and CDR2 SYDVKM. V was cut by 7 bases and J by 0 bases, with 13 bases left in between. The CDR3 DNA is TGTGCCAGCACCGGGGGGGTGAGCTCCTATAATTCACCCCTCCACTTT. It translates to CASTGGVSSYNSPLHF.